This is a list of T cell receptor beta chains from one sample in a study of response to subunit inactivated influenza vaccine. TCRdb recomputed calls from the RT-PCR reads with MiXCR, one row per CDR3 protein. The data show fewer than 400,000 distinct CDR3 sequences, with 21% seen just once and 10% held by the top ten. The source was PBMCs from blood, collected less than 22 months after vaccination. These receptors were obtained from a man between 50 and 69 years old who received an inactivated influenza vaccine. The CDR3 runs from the conserved cysteine through the conserved F or W. Each record gives: V gene, CDR3 length, J gene, CDR3 protein.

>TRBV12-3/TRBV12-4|11|TRBJ2-5
CASTSAETQYF
>TRBV5-1|14|TRBJ2-1
CASSTGTGANEQFF
>TRBV5-1|14|TRBJ1-1
CASSWGRRNTEAFF
>TRBV7-8|11|TRBJ2-1
CASRTTHEQFF
>TRBV14|14|TRBJ1-5
CASSQGGGGQPQHF
>TRBV20-1|10|TRBJ2-1
CSVQRNEQFF
>TRBV12-3/TRBV12-4|16|TRBJ2-1
CASSPRDGPRYNQQFF
>TRBV6-2/TRBV6-3|14|TRBJ2-2
CASSPHASTGELFF
>TRBV20-1|14|TRBJ2-7
CSARTSGRVHEQYF
>TRBV7-2|15|TRBJ1-2
CASSTGSGVTYGYTF
>TRBV10-3|13|TRBJ2-5
CAITGDPQVTQYF
>TRBV12-3/TRBV12-4|13|TRBJ2-4
CASSPPLGDIQYF
>TRBV3-1|14|TRBJ1-3
CASSQKGAGNTIYF
>TRBV3-1|13|TRBJ2-3
CASSTGQIDTQYF
>TRBV7-2|12|TRBJ2-7
CASSLRWGEQYF
>TRBV15|14|TRBJ1-2
CATSTIQGDYGYTF
>TRBV20-1|18|TRBJ2-7
CSARDPGVGSGRADEQYF
>TRBV6-1|15|TRBJ2-3
CASSNSGRRTDTQYF
>TRBV9|14|TRBJ1-1
CASSVRDTNTEAFF
>TRBV7-8|12|TRBJ2-7
CASTEGTVEQYF
>TRBV12-5|17|TRBJ2-5
CASGAGGRSGFQETQYF
>TRBV10-3|14|TRBJ1-5
CAISDGGSNQPQHF
>TRBV29-1|14|TRBJ2-7
CSVEGGQGGYEQYF
>TRBV20-1|14|TRBJ1-1
CSARTTRVNTEAFF
>TRBV29-1|12|TRBJ1-2
CSVDDGASGYTF
>TRBV29-1|11|TRBJ2-7
CSVRRDYEQYF
>TRBV18|17|TRBJ1-6
CASSPNLARAGNSPLHF
>TRBV6-5|17|TRBJ1-6
CASRGGGRGSYNSPLHF
>TRBV6-5|13|TRBJ2-1
CASLDYSYNEQFF
>TRBV10-3|15|TRBJ1-5
CAISDGQGGNQPQHF
>TRBV19|14|TRBJ2-1
CASMDPLLRNEQFF
>TRBV7-9|14|TRBJ1-5
CASSSGYSNQPQHF
>TRBV12-3/TRBV12-4|14|TRBJ2-5
CASSLAGAQETQYF
>TRBV5-1|15|TRBJ1-5
CASSWDRGPNQPQHF
>TRBV18|13|TRBJ2-5
CASSPTRSETQYF
>TRBV3-1|17|TRBJ1-1
CASSQSSLALLNTEAFF
>TRBV15|15|TRBJ1-5
CATSRVTTSNQPQHF
>TRBV29-1|16|TRBJ2-3
CSDPNPGNTSTDTQYF
>TRBV5-1|16|TRBJ1-6
CASSLAGQGAGSPLHF
>TRBV20-1|14|TRBJ2-7
CSARKRGGAYEQYF
>TRBV4-2|15|TRBJ1-5
CASSQVETAHQPQHF
>TRBV7-6|16|TRBJ2-3
CASSLSRAGGVYTQYF
>TRBV13|15|TRBJ2-7
CASSPPTLGFYEQYF
>TRBV6-1|15|TRBJ1-2
CASSPAQGGGYGYTF
>TRBV11-3|14|TRBJ2-1
CASSSSTGLGEQFF
>TRBV5-4|16|TRBJ2-3
CASSSRLAGSTDTQYF
>TRBV12-3/TRBV12-4|12|TRBJ1-2
CASSPGRYGYTF
>TRBV3-1|15|TRBJ1-1
CASSQVRDRGTEAFF
>TRBV3-1|10|TRBJ1-2
CASSQVGVTF
>TRBV7-9|15|TRBJ1-2
CASSLGSGTGHGYTF
>TRBV29-1|14|TRBJ2-3
CSVLRGGWTDTQYF
>TRBV6-2/TRBV6-3|16|TRBJ2-1
CASSYMDSPSYNEQFF
>TRBV10-3|13|TRBJ2-1
CAISRTGYGEQFF
>TRBV7-2|17|TRBJ2-1
CASRRLSGRVTYNEQFF
>TRBV23-1|13|TRBJ1-1
CASSQSPNTEAFF
>TRBV2|17|TRBJ1-2
CASSQTVRGQGDYGYTF
>TRBV3-1|16|TRBJ2-1
CASSRTSGRAQDEQLF
>TRBV9|13|TRBJ2-5
CASSVDPKETQYF
>TRBV7-9|15|TRBJ1-1
CASNPTDKMNTEAFF
>TRBV6-1|14|TRBJ1-5
CASSELRQNQPQHF